This T cell receptor (beta chain) is from a study of blood T cell repertoires in COVID-19. Study summary: In each case, the material was cDNA or gDNA derived from T cells, B-cell-depleted T cells, or PBMCs.

The germline CDR1 and CDR2 sequences are LGHNT and FRNRAP. Trimming pared 3 bases from V and 4 bases from J, leaving 9 bases between. The CDR3 length is 13 residues. Method: immunoSEQ multiplex PCR; TCRdb's copy keeps in-frame clones and lacks some. The sample has a few hundred thousand clones, 88% seen once. This receptor was identified in a woman younger than 45 with acute or convalescent COVID-19. The chain recombines TRBV12-5 with TRBJ1-2; weak D call: TRBD1 (6 bases). The material sequenced was peripheral blood. CDR3 residues: CASGFSRGYGYTF. The DNA for the CDR3 is TGTGCTAGTGGTTTTAGCAGGGGCTATGGCTACACCTTC.